These 20 T cell receptor beta chains were all obtained from the same sample, sequenced in a study of OX40 agonist ivuxolimab in advanced cancers. The table came from immunoSEQ multiplex PCR; TCRdb's copy has only in-frame clones and leaves some out. The repertoire has about 79,000 clones, over 75% of them found once; the top ten carry 3.5% to 4.5%. The source was CD4+ or CD8+ T cells sorted from blood, collected in a trial of the OX40 agonist ivuxolimab. Source of these receptors: an adult with an advanced solid tumor such as melanoma, head and neck, liver or kidney cancer.

This rearrangement joins TRBV4-1 to TRBJ2-5; tentatively, D is TRBD1 (6 bases). This CDR3 is built from 15 residues. Germline V gene lookup returns CDR1 MGHRA and CDR2 YSYEKL. Trimming stripped 1 base from V and 0 bases from J, with 9 bases between. As DNA, the CDR3 is TGCGCCAGCAGCCAAGGCGACAGGTACCAAGAGACCCAGTACTTC. This translates into CASSQGDRYQETQYF.

The chain joins TRBV18 to TRBJ2-7, with D possibly matching TRBD1 (6 bases). In germline, CDR1 is KGHSH, CDR2 LQKENI. V was cut by 3 bases and J by 3 bases, with 9 bases left in between. The length of the CDR3 is 13 residues. The CDR3 spells CASSPSQGYEQYF. CDR3 nucleotides: TGTGCCAGCTCACCCTCACAGGGCTACGAGCAGTACTTC.

CDR3 bases: TGTGCCAGCAGCACGACAGGGGTTCAGGACGAGCAGTACTTC. Amino acids: CASSTTGVQDEQYF. This chain uses TRBV28 with TRBJ2-7, with TRBD1 matching 8 bases. From germline, CDR1 is MDHEN and CDR2 SYDVKM. V dropped 6 bases and J dropped 5; count of bases not matched to a gene: 9. CDR3 length: 14 amino acids.

The rearrangement uses TRBV28 and TRBJ2-1; TRBD2 matches 15 bases. Germline V CDR1 and CDR2: MDHEN, SYDVKM. With 1 base clipped from V and 5 bases from J, the junction kept 12 bases outside the gene matches. There are 20 residues in the CDR3. The CDR3 region is CASSLFLGTSGRQFNNEQFF. The CDR3 DNA sequence: TGTGCCAGCAGTTTATTTCTCGGGACTAGCGGGAGGCAGTTTAACAATGAGCAGTTCTTC.

This chain links TRBV6-6 with TRBJ2-5; D may be TRBD2 (7 bases). Germline loops: CDR1 MNHNY, CDR2 SVGAGI (reference sequence). This CDR3 is built from 14 residues. Trimming pared 5 bases from V and 5 bases from J, leaving 15 bases between. In nucleotides, the CDR3 is TGTGCCAGCAGTATAGGCGGGGGCCAGGAGACCCAGTACTTC. This encodes CASSIGGGQETQYF.

This chain joins TRBV10-3 and TRBJ2-3; the D is unclear. The V end was cut by 2 bases, the J end by 1 base, with 10 bases between. The CDR3 runs 15 residues. CDR1 is ENHRY, CDR2 SYGVKD, per germline. The CDR3 loop is CAISEGPQGTDTQYF. The CDR3 nucleotides read TGTGCCATCAGTGAGGGCCCTCAAGGCACAGATACGCAGTATTTT.

The chain recombines TRBV10-2 with TRBJ2-7; the match to TRBD1 covers 7 bases. Losses at the gene ends were 6 bases for V and 6 bases for J; bases not matched to a gene: 8. CDR3 length: 13 amino acids. The germline gives CDR1 WSHSY, CDR2 SAAADI. The CDR3 is CASRYTGEGEQYF. The DNA of the CDR3 is TGCGCCAGCAGATACACAGGGGAAGGCGAGCAGTACTTC.

The chain links TRBV4-3 to TRBJ1-4, with a weak D call TRBD1 (5 bases). Germline lookup yields CDR1 LGHNA and CDR2 YSLEER. The CDR3 is 16 residues long. Trimming shortened V by 0 bases and J by 1 base, and 9 bases separated the two germline ends. This CDR3 is CASSQDPRGTNEKLFF. CDR3 in DNA: TGCGCCAGCAGCCAAGATCCGAGGGGAACTAATGAAAAACTGTTTTTT.

The chain joins TRBV2 to TRBJ2-1; D is ambiguous. The CDR3 is 14 residues long. Germline-derived CDR1 and CDR2 are SNHLY and FYNNEI. V lost 8 bases and J 3 bases, leaving 14 bases between the germline ends. Written as DNA, the CDR3 is TGTGCCAGCTGGATTGTAACTGACTACAATGAGCAGTTCTTC. Amino acid sequence: CASWIVTDYNEQFF.

The chain recombines TRBV5-1 with TRBJ2-3; 7 bases agree with TRBD1. The germline gives CDR1 SGHRS, CDR2 YFSETQ. V trimming: 2 bases; J trimming: 0 bases; junction bases outside the gene matches: 6. The CDR3 covers 16 residues. The CDR3 nucleotides read TGCGCCAGCAGCTTAGCCGGGACAGCCAGCACAGATACGCAGTATTTT. It encodes CASSLAGTASTDTQYF.

The chain couples TRBV9 to TRBJ1-1; D unresolved. In germline, CDR1 is SGDLS, CDR2 YYNGEE. Trimming shortened V by 5 bases and J by 1 base, and 9 bases separated the two germline ends. The CDR3 is 13 residues long. The CDR3: CASRATENTEAFF. The CDR3 coding sequence is TGTGCCAGCAGAGCAACTGAGAACACTGAAGCTTTCTTT.

The V call is TRBV5-1, the J call TRBJ2-5; 8 nucleotides agree with TRBD1. The germline V gene encodes CDR1 SGHRS and CDR2 YFSETQ. With 2 bases clipped from V and 4 bases from J, the junction kept 10 bases outside the gene matches. The length of the CDR3 is 16 residues. The CDR3 region has the DNA TGCGCCAGCAGCTTAACTACAGGGGGACTGTTAGAGACCCAGTACTTC. Translating it yields CASSLTTGGLLETQYF.

In its sample, this clone was seen once. The chain has TRBV10-3 and TRBJ2-2; TRBD1 aligns across 8 bases. After removal of 2 bases from V and 5 bases from J, the junction contained 4 bases not matched to a gene. CDR3 size: 15 residues. Germline V CDR1 and CDR2: ENHRY, SYGVKD. The CDR3: CAISEPRTGTGELFF. The CDR3 nucleotides are TGTGCCATCAGTGAGCCCCGGACAGGGACCGGGGAGCTGTTTTTT.

The chain recombines TRBV28 with TRBJ2-3, with 9 bases fitting TRBD2. Looked up from germline, CDR1 is MDHEN and CDR2 is SYDVKM. Trimming took 7 bases from V and 1 from J; bases not matched to a gene: 9. CDR3 length equals 16 residues. The CDR3 nucleotides are TGTGCCAGCACCTCCAGCCAGCGGGAGGGCACAGATACGCAGTATTTT. It yields the protein CASTSSQREGTDTQYF.

Worth noting for this clone: The identical CDR3 is also encoded by other nucleotide sequences in the sample. The V and J genes are TRBV4-1 and TRBJ2-7; D is possibly TRBD1 (5 bases). CDR3 size: 15 residues. V was trimmed by 4 bases and J by 0 bases, leaving 13 bases between them. Germline values: CDR1 MGHRA, CDR2 YSYEKL. The CDR3 region is CASSLKWGASYEQYF. CDR3 DNA sequence: TGCGCCAGCAGCCTCAAGTGGGGCGCCTCCTACGAGCAGTACTTC.

This clone occurred once. The chain has TRBV6-1 and TRBJ1-5; 9 bases align to TRBD1. V was pared by 6 bases and J by 9 bases, with 12 bases of the junction left unmatched. Germline V gene lookup returns CDR1 MNHNS and CDR2 SASEGT. The CDR3 extends over 15 amino acids. The CDR3: CASSVTTGGEMPQHF. In nucleotides, the CDR3 is TGTGCCAGCAGCGTCACGACAGGGGGGGAGATGCCCCAGCATTTT.

The rearrangement uses TRBV18 and TRBJ2-5; the D gene is possibly TRBD2 (5 bases). V lost 3 bases to trimming and J lost 5 bases, with 10 bases between them. This CDR3 contains 13 residues. Per the germline V gene, CDR1 is KGHSH and CDR2 is LQKENI. Here the CDR3 DNA reads TGTGCCAGCTCACCCTCTAGCCAGGAGACCCAGTACTTC. It encodes CASSPSSQETQYF.

This rearrangement joins TRBV5-1 to TRBJ2-2, with 13 bases matching TRBD2. V gave up 6 bases and J gave up 3 bases; unmatched junction bases: 2. CDR1 and CDR2 from the germline V gene are SGHRS and YFSETQ. The CDR3 sequence is 15 residues long. The CDR3: CASTGLAGDTGELFF. CDR3 nucleotide sequence: TGCGCCAGCACCGGACTAGCGGGAGACACCGGGGAGCTGTTTTTT.

The sample holds one count of this clone. V and J are TRBV5-1 and TRBJ2-1; perhaps D is TRBD1 or TRBD2 (6 bases each). V was trimmed by 4 bases and J by 0 bases, leaving 20 bases between them. Germline V gene lookup returns CDR1 SGHRS and CDR2 YFSETQ. The CDR3 has 18 residues. CDR3 protein: CASSRSSGGTYSYNEQFF. CDR3 DNA sequence: TGCGCCAGCAGCCGTAGTTCCGGGGGCACTTACTCCTACAATGAGCAGTTCTTC.

J is TRBJ2-7 and V is TRBV18; 12 bases agree with TRBD2. Germline V gene lookup returns CDR1 KGHSH and CDR2 LQKENI. Trimming took 5 bases from V and 2 from J; bases not matched to a gene: 19. The CDR3 runs 20 residues. CDR3 DNA: TGTGCCAGCTCAGTAGTTGAAGGACTAGCGGGACCAGGGGAGGCCTACGAGCAGTACTTC. This codes for CASSVVEGLAGPGEAYEQYF.